These 20 T cell receptor beta chains were sequenced from one sample in a study of beta chain features in type 1 diabetes. The study's findings and limits: Researchers report that Type 1 diabetes patients had moderately but significantly shorter TCRB CDR3s across all four CD4+ subsets.

Expressed TCRB transcripts got sequenced, as all isolated RNA was reverse transcribed. Sequencing used immunoSEQ multiplex PCR; TCRdb keeps in-frame clones, though not all of them. Among 100,000 to 150,000 clones listed, 7% to 10% were seen once. Their antigens remain unidentified. Source material: central memory CD4+ T cells from blood. The origin of the receptors is a man in his thirties or forties with type 1 diabetes.

This clone appeared a few times. The V call is TRBV2, the J call TRBJ2-4; D might be TRBD1 (6 bases). V was cut by 5 bases and J by 7 bases, with 6 bases left in between. The CDR3 consists of 11 residues. Germline CDR1 and CDR2: SNHLY and FYNNEI. CDR3 amino acids: CASSQGNIQYF. The CDR3 region has the DNA TGTGCCAGCAGTCAGGGGAACATTCAGTACTTC. Full variable domain (rest looked up from reference TRBV2 and TRBJ2-4): EPEVTQTPSHQVTQMGQEVILRCVPISNHLYFYWYRQILGQKVEFLVSFYNNEISEKSEIFDDQFSVERPDGSNFTLKIRSTKLEDSAMYFCASSQGNIQYFGAGTRLSVL.

The rearrangement joins TRBV7-3 to TRBJ2-3; possibly TRBD1 for D (6 bases). CDR1 and CDR2 (germline): SGHTA, FQGTGA. CDR3 length equals 14 residues. Between the trimmed V and J ends, which lost 2 bases and 6 bases, there was a span of 12 bases. The CDR3 DNA reads as TGTGCCAGCAGCTTAGATGGGGGCCGGGATACGCAGTATTTT. The encoded protein is CASSLDGGRDTQYF.

This clone has a handful of counts. The rearrangement uses TRBV10-3 and TRBJ1-1; TRBD1 might be the D (6 bases). The CDR3 has 13 amino acids. Germline CDR1 and CDR2: ENHRY and SYGVKD. V was cut by 6 bases and J by 1 base, with 9 bases left in between. The CDR3 region is CAISGRGNTEAFF. CDR3 DNA: TGTGCCATCAGCGGCAGGGGGAACACTGAAGCTTTCTTT.

V usage is TRBV29-1 and J usage is TRBJ2-3; tentatively, D is TRBD1 (5 bases). Germline V gives CDR1 SQVTM, CDR2 ANQGSEA. V was clipped by 4 bases and J by 2 bases, with 10 bases between them. The CDR3 sequence is 13 residues long. This chain's CDR3 is CSVVDRVTDTQYF. The CDR3 region has the DNA TGCAGCGTTGTCGACAGAGTCACAGATACGCAGTATTTT.

The table lists this clone with a few counts. This chain connects TRBV7-2 to TRBJ2-1; 10 nucleotides agree with TRBD2. This CDR3 has 15 amino acids. Trimming cost V 5 bases and J 8 bases; bases outside gene matches: 9. The V gene's germline CDR1 is SGHTA and CDR2 FQGNSA. CDR3 sequence reads: CASSRSGGPVDEQFF. DNA of the CDR3: TGTGCCAGCAGCCGTAGCGGGGGGCCCGTTGATGAGCAGTTCTTC.

This clone was seen a few times. The genes are TRBV28 and TRBJ1-5; 9 bases map to TRBD1. The CDR3 has 18 amino acids. J was trimmed by 1 base and V by 4 bases; bases with no gene match: 11. The germline gives CDR1 MDHEN, CDR2 SYDVKM. The CDR3 loop is CASSSAAGTGLSNQPQHF. The CDR3 bases are TGTGCCAGCAGTTCAGCAGCCGGGACAGGGTTAAGCAATCAGCCCCAGCATTTT.

This clone was seen a handful of times. This chain links TRBV10-3 with TRBJ2-5, with 9 bases matching TRBD2. J lost 3 bases, V lost 6 bases, and 8 bases had no gene match. Per the germline V gene, CDR1 is ENHRY and CDR2 is SYGVKD. This CDR3 spans 15 amino acids. The CDR3 loop reads CAISTPTSGKETQYF. In nucleotides, the CDR3 is TGTGCCATCAGCACCCCGACTAGCGGAAAAGAGACCCAGTACTTC.

In its sample, this clone was seen a few times. This chain connects TRBV19 to TRBJ2-6; TRBD1 matches at 9 bases. The V gene's germline CDR1 is LNHDA and CDR2 SQIVND (reference sequence). The CDR3 length is 18 residues. Unmatched junction bases numbered 12, after V lost 6 bases and J lost 3 bases. The CDR3 reads CASSSRGQGLYGANVLTF. CDR3 DNA: TGTGCCAGTAGCTCGCGGGGACAGGGCCTCTATGGGGCCAACGTCCTGACTTTC.

The V and J genes are TRBV10-3 and TRBJ1-4; TRBD1 matches at 7 bases. Germline CDR1 ENHRY, CDR2 SYGVKD. V dropped 7 bases and J dropped 6; count of bases not matched to a gene: 5. The CDR3 sequence is 13 residues long. The CDR3 sequence: CAINRDRDEKLFF. The DNA for the CDR3 is TGTGCCATCAACCGGGACAGAGATGAAAAACTGTTTTTT.

This clone was seen more than once but under ten times. The rearrangement joins TRBV7-6 to TRBJ1-2; a possible D gene is TRBD1 (5 bases). CDR1 is SGHVS and CDR2 is FNYEAQ in the germline V gene. V gave up 5 bases and J gave up 8 bases, with 21 bases separating them. The CDR3 contains 15 residues. The CDR3 region has the DNA TGTGCCAGCAGCCCAACCCAGGGTCCCCACGACGGCTACACCTTC. Its protein product is CASSPTQGPHDGYTF.

This clone was detected a few times. The chain has TRBV7-9 and TRBJ1-4, with a possible D match to TRBD1 (5 bases). There are 15 residues in the CDR3. Germline-derived CDR1 and CDR2 are SEHNR and FQNEAQ (reference sequence). V lost 5 bases to trimming and J lost 11 bases, with 21 bases between them. The CDR3 loop is CASSGDGTDHGKLFF. The CDR3 coding sequence is TGTGCCAGCAGCGGGGACGGGACTGACCATGGGAAACTGTTTTTT.

The chain links TRBV11-2 to TRBJ2-3; the D gene is possibly TRBD2 (5 bases). Trimming removed 1 base at V and 4 bases at J, with 9 bases between. The germline V gene encodes CDR1 SGHAT and CDR2 FQNNGV. This CDR3 region has 14 residues. As DNA, the CDR3 is TGTGCCAGCAGCTTAGTGCTAGCCGCAGATACGCAGTATTTT. Translated, it gives CASSLVLAADTQYF.

The chain has TRBV29-1 and TRBJ2-7; the D is unclear. The CDR3 sequence is 12 residues long. CDR1 SQVTM and CDR2 ANQGSEA come from the germline V gene. V was trimmed by 6 bases and J by 2 bases, leaving 11 bases between them. As DNA, the CDR3 is TGCAGCGTGAGGCAGCCCACCTACGAGCAGTACTTC. This translates into CSVRQPTYEQYF.

The rearrangement links TRBV7-9 to TRBJ2-5; D is possibly TRBD1 (6 bases). The end of the DNA fits TRBJ2-7 better, so the J call may be wrong. The CDR3 extends over 14 amino acids. Germline V lookup: CDR1 SEHNR, CDR2 FQNEAQ (reference sequence). The CDR3 spells CASSLGTASYEQYF. CDR3 bases: TGTGCCAGCAGCTTAGGGACAGCCTCCTACGAGCAGTACTTC.

This clone was seen a few times. The V call is TRBV4-2, the J call TRBJ2-3, with TRBD2 matching 10 bases. Germline CDR1 is LGHNA and CDR2 is YNFKEQ. V dropped 5 bases and J dropped 3; count of bases not matched to a gene: 5. This CDR3 comprises 15 residues. The CDR3 DNA sequence: TGTGCCAGCAGCTTTCTAGCGGGGGTAACAGATACGCAGTATTTT. Amino acids: CASSFLAGVTDTQYF.

The rearrangement uses TRBV13 and TRBJ2-4; the match to TRBD2 covers 9 bases. The CDR3 has 16 amino acids. Trimming removed 5 bases from V and 5 bases from J; junction bases left unmatched: 10. The germline V gene has CDR1 PRHDT and CDR2 FYEKMQ (reference sequence). This CDR3 is CASSNGGLAGQNIQYF. The CDR3 nucleotides read TGTGCCAGCAGCAACGGGGGACTAGCCGGCCAAAACATTCAGTACTTC.

The chain is built from TRBV7-3 and TRBJ2-3; D possibly corresponds to TRBD2 (5 bases). V shed 5 bases and J shed 4 bases, with 13 bases lying between them. The CDR3 extends over 14 amino acids. CDR1 is SGHTA, CDR2 FQGTGA, per germline. In DNA form, the CDR3 reads TGTGCCAGCAGCCTAGCATCGGCCCCAGATACGCAGTATTTT. Residues: CASSLASAPDTQYF.

The sample holds a few counts of this clone. This chain connects TRBV9 to TRBJ2-3, with 7 bases that match TRBD2. The CDR3 is made up of 14 amino acids. Germline V gene data show CDR1 as SGDLS and CDR2 as YYNGEE. The junction had 5 bases not matched to a gene; V was cut back by 2 bases and J by 5 bases. CDR3: CASSVLADVDTQYF. Written as DNA, the CDR3 is TGTGCCAGCAGCGTCCTAGCGGACGTAGATACGCAGTATTTT.

This clone was seen a few times. The chain is built from TRBV29-1 and TRBJ1-4; D ambiguous. Germline CDR1 is SQVTM and CDR2 is ANQGSEA. The V end was cut by 8 bases, the J end by 6 bases, with 13 bases between. This CDR3 is built from 12 residues. The chain's CDR3 is CSSVGTDEKLFF. DNA of the CDR3: TGCAGCTCGGTTGGAACAGATGAAAAACTGTTTTTT.

This chain links TRBV2 with TRBJ2-3; TRBD2 agrees at 8 bases. This CDR3 comprises 14 residues. Germline values: CDR1 SNHLY, CDR2 FYNNEI. Trimming removed 7 bases from V and 2 bases from J; junction bases left unmatched: 5. CDR3 protein: CASKAGVFTDTQYF. CDR3 bases: TGTGCCAGCAAAGCGGGGGTTTTCACAGATACGCAGTATTTT.